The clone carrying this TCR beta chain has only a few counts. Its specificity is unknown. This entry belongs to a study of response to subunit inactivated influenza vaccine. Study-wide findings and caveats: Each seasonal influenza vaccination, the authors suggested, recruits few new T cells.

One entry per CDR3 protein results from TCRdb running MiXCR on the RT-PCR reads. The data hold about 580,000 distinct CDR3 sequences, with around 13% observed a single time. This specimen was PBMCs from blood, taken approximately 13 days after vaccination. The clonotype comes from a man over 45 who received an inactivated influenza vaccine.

CDR3 nucleotides: TGTGCCAGCAGAGGTTTTGGACAGGGTCAGGCTAACTATGGCTACACCTTC. Translating it yields CASRGFGQGQANYGYTF. The rearrangement uses TRBV2 and TRBJ1-2; the match to TRBD1 covers 8 bases. Germline-derived CDR1 and CDR2 are SNHLY and FYNNEI. This CDR3 is 17 amino acids long. Germline trimming cut 6 bases from V and 0 bases from J; bases unmatched to any gene: 12.